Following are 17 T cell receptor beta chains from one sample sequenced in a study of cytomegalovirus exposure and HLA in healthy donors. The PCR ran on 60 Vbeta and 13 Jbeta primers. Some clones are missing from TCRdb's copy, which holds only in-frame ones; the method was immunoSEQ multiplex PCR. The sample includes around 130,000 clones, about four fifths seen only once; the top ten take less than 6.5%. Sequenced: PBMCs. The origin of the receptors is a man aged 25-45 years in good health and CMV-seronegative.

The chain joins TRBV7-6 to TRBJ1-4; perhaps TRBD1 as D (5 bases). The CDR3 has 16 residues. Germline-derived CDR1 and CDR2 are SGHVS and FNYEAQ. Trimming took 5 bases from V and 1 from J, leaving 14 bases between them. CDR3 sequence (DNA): TGTGCCAGCAGCGCCGCGGGGGGTGTAACTAATGAAAAACTGTTTTTT. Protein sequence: CASSAAGGVTNEKLFF.

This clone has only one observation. DNA for the CDR3: TGTGCCAGCAGTGCTACCGAATGGCGGGGGCTAAATGAAAAACTGTTTTTT. Translating it yields CASSATEWRGLNEKLFF. The V gene is TRBV28, the J gene TRBJ1-4, with D perhaps matching TRBD1 (6 bases). The CDR3 is 17 amino acids. Trimming shortened V by 5 bases and J by 5 bases, and 21 bases separated the two germline ends. Germline V gene sequence: CDR1 MDHEN, CDR2 SYDVKM.

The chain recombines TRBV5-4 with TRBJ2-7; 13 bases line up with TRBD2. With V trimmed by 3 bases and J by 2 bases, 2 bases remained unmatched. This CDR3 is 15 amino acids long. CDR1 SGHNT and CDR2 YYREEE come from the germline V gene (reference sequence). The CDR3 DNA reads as TGTGCCAGCAGCTCAGGGACTAGCGGGGCCTACGAGCAGTACTTC. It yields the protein CASSSGTSGAYEQYF. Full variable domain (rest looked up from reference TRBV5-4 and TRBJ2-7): ETGVTQSPTHLIKTRGQQVTLRCSSQSGHNTVSWYQQALGQGPQFIFQYYREEENGRGNFPPRFSGLQFPNYSSELNVNALELDDSALYLCASSSGTSGAYEQYFGPGTRLTVT.

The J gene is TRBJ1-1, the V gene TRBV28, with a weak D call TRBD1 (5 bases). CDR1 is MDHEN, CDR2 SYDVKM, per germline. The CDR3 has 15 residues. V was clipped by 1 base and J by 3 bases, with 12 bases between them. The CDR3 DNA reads TGTGCCAGCAGTTTATCCAGGGTTGGAGACACTGAAGCTTTCTTT. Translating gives CASSLSRVGDTEAFF.

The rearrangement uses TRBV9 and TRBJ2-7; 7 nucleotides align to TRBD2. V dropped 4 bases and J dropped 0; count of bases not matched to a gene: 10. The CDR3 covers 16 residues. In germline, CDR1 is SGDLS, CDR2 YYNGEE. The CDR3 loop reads CASSPRAPSGSYEQYF. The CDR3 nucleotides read TGTGCCAGCAGCCCCCGGGCGCCTAGCGGCTCCTACGAGCAGTACTTC. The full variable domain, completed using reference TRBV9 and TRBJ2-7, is DSGVTQTPKHLITATGQRVTLRCSPRSGDLSVYWYQQSLDQGLQFLIQYYNGEERAKGNILERFSAQQFPDLHSELNLSSLELGDSALYFCASSPRAPSGSYEQYFGPGTRLTVT.

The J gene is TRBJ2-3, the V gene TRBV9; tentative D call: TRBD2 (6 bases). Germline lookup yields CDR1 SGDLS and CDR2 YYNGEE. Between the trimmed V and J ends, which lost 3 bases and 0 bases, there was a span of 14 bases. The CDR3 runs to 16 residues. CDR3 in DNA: TGTGCCAGCAGCGCCTCGGGAGCGGTTAGCACAGATACGCAGTATTTT. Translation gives CASSASGAVSTDTQYF.

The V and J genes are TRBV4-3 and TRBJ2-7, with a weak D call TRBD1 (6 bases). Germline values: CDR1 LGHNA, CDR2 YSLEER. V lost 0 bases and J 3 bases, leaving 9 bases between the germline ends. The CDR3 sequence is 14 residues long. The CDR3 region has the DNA TGCGCCAGCAGCCAAGATGGGGGCAGCTACGAGCAGTACTTC. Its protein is CASSQDGGSYEQYF.

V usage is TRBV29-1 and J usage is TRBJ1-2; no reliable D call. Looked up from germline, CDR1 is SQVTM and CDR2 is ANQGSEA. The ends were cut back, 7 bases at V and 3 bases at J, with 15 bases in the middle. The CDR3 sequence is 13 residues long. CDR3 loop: CSEVGRVHYGYTF. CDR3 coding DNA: TGCAGCGAAGTGGGGAGGGTGCACTATGGCTACACCTTC. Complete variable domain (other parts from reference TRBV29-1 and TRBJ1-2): SAVISQKPSRDICQRGTSLTIQCQVDSQVTMMFWYRQQPGQSLTLIATANQGSEATYESGFVIDKFPISRPNLTFSTLTVSNMSPEDSSIYLCSEVGRVHYGYTFGSGTRLTVV.

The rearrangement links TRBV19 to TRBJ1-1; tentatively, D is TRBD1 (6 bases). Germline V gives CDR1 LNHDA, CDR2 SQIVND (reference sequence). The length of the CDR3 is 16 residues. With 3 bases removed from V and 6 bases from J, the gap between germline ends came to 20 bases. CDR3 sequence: CASSIRSPTGRAEAFF. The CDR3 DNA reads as TGTGCCAGTAGTATTAGGTCCCCGACAGGTAGGGCTGAAGCTTTCTTT.

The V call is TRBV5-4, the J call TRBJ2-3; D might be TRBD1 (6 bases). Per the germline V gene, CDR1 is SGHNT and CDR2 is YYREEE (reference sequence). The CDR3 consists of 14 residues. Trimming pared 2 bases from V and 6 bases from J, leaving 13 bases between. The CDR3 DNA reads TGTGCCAGCAGCTTCCGACAGGTTGGTGATACGCAGTATTTT. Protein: CASSFRQVGDTQYF.

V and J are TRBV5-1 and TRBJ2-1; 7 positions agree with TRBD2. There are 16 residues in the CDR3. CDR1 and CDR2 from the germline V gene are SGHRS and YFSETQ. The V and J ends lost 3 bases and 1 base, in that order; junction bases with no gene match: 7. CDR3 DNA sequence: TGCGCCAGCAGCTCATATAGCGGGCCGTCCTACAATGAGCAGTTCTTC. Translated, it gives CASSSYSGPSYNEQFF. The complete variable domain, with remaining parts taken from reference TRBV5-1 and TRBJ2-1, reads KAGVTQTPRYLIKTRGQQVTLSCSPISGHRSVSWYQQTPGQGLQFLFEYFSETQRNKGNFPGRFSGRQFSNSRSEMNVSTLELGDSALYLCASSSYSGPSYNEQFFGPGTRLTVL.

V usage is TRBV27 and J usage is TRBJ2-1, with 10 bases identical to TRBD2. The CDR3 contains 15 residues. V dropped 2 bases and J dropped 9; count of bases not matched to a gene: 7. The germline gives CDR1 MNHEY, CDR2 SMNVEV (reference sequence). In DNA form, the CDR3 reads TGTGCCAGCAGTTTAGTACTAGCGGGATCCGGTGAGCAGTTCTTC. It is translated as CASSLVLAGSGEQFF.

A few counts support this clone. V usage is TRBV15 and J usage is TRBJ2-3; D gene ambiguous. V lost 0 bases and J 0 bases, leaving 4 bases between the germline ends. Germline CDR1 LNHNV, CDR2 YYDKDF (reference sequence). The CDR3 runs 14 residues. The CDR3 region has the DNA TGTGCCACCAGCAGAGACGGGAGCACAGATACGCAGTATTTT. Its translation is CATSRDGSTDTQYF. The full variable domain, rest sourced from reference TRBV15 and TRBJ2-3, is DAMVIQNPRYQVTQFGKPVTLSCSQTLNHNVMYWYQQKSSQAPKLLFHYYDKDFNNEADTPDNFQSRRPNTSFCFLDIRSPGLGDTAMYLCATSRDGSTDTQYFGPGTRLTVL.

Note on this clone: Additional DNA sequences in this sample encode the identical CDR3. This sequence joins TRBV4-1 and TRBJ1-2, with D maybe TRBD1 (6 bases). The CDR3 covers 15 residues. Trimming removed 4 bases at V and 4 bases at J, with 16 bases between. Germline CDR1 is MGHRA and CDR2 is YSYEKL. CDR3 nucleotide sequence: TGCGCCAGCAGCCCCTCGACAGGTGGCTTCTATGGCTACACCTTC. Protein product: CASSPSTGGFYGYTF.

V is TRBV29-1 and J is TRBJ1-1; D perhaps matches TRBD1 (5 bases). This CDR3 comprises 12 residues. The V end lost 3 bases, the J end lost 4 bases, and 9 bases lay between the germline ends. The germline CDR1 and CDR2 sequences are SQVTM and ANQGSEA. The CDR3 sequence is CSVDTGTTEAFF. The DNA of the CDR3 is TGCAGCGTTGACACAGGAACCACTGAAGCTTTCTTT.

CDR3 nucleotides: TGTGCCAGCAGTTTAGGACAGGGGAGCTTCTACGAGCAGTACTTC. This encodes CASSLGQGSFYEQYF. The chain couples TRBV27 to TRBJ2-7; 9 bases are a match to TRBD1. Germline-derived CDR1 and CDR2 are MNHEY and SMNVEV (reference sequence). This CDR3 spans 15 amino acids. V was pared by 2 bases and J by 3 bases, with 5 bases of the junction left unmatched.

DNA for the CDR3: TGTGCCAGCTCACGACGGGACACCGGGGACTACGAGCAGTACTTC. Translating it yields CASSRRDTGDYEQYF. V gene TRBV18 combines with J gene TRBJ2-7, with D maybe TRBD1 (6 bases). The CDR3 is 15 amino acids. V was trimmed by 4 bases and J by 3 bases, leaving 16 bases between them. Germline V CDR1 and CDR2: KGHSH, LQKENI.